Listed here is a single T cell receptor beta chain. What it binds is unknown. The data stem from a study of cytomegalovirus exposure and HLA in healthy donors. Points from the study as a whole: A later look showed TCR association rates differing by HLA locus, highest for DRB1 and lowest for HLA-C.

V was trimmed by 10 bases and J by 8 bases, leaving 22 bases between them. Looked up from germline, CDR1 is SGHDT and CDR2 is YYEEEE. CDR3 length: 14 amino acids. The study ran its PCR with 60 Vbeta and 13 Jbeta primers. TCRdb keeps only in-frame clones here, not all; method: immunoSEQ multiplex PCR. The sample holds tens of thousands of clones, around 10% seen once. V gene TRBV5-6 combines with J gene TRBJ2-1, with no clear D. The TCR originated in a man between 60 and 70 years old in good health and CMV-seropositive. The sequencing input was PBMCs. The CDR3 is CAGISGLHRDEQFF. CDR3 DNA: TGTGCCGGCATCTCTGGGCTACATCGCGATGAGCAGTTCTTC.